The T cell receptor (beta chain) under discussion was sequenced for a study of cytomegalovirus exposure and HLA in healthy donors (dated by TCRdb to 2016 to 2017). With regard to the full study: An earlier analysis of about 560 of the donors reported approximately 300 Gb of sequence data and 117 million unique TCR beta sequences obtained from approximately 180 million T cells. About 300 gigabases of sequencing data and tens of millions of unique TCR sequences were included in an early release covering several hundred HLA-typed donors. The genetic ancestry cluster associated with self-reported Caucasian donors included 81% of the 350 to 500 genotyped donors. The aim of the study was to test whether cataloging public T cell receptors could identify signatures of past pathogen exposure. Using immunosequencing, the study profiled T cell repertoires from 666 subjects and related those repertoires to cytomegalovirus serostatus. Along with the roughly 670-subject first cohort, a separate validation cohort of over a hundred different subjects was used. The study combined high-throughput TCR immunosequencing, statistical association of individual TCRs with disease status, and machine learning to predict cytomegalovirus infection status. To study patterns of TCR occurrence, a later analysis re-analyzed previously published TCR beta repertoires from around 660 donors and added high-resolution HLA genotyping. Rather than drawing on any new phenotypic data, the later analysis identified candidate immune exposures from TCR beta sequences and the way those sequences occurred across donors. An earlier analysis of several hundred of the donors applied high-throughput TCR beta sequencing to assess whether each TCR beta V gene segment acted as functional or pseudogenic. Alongside the repertoire data, information on donor age, sex, ethnicity and CMV serostatus was compiled. A later genetic analysis used genome-wide SNP genotypes for about 55% of the 666 donors, treating that subset as a discovery cohort. All discovery cohort repertoires had been generated on a single sequencing platform. Class I and class II HLA loci were covered by the typing at four-digit resolution. The number of donors typed differed by locus, with about 620-630 for A, B, C, DRB1 and DQB1, 522 for DQA1, about 610 for DPA1, and some 440 for DPB1. Five DR-DQ haplotypes were handled as single units for association and clustering, since linkage in the cohort was strong. Across 398 genotyped donors of the cohort, an average of approximately 220,000 unique TCR beta nucleotide sequences per donor were sequenced, and roughly 17% of those sequences were non-productive.

The method was the immunoSEQ multiplex PCR assay. For the multiplex PCR, a mixture combining 60 forward primers for TCR Vbeta segments and 13 reverse primers for TCR Jbeta segments was used. The CDR3 region of rearranged TCR beta genes was amplified from genomic DNA by a multiplex PCR assay. Amplified TCR beta libraries were sequenced as 87-base-pair reads on the Illumina HiSeq System. The study's own analysis went as follows. A later analysis counted about 80 million unique TCR beta chains across the 640 or so repertoires, and roughly 11 million of these chains were shared by at least two donors. Raw reads were error-corrected and collapsed into unique sequences by a nearest-neighbor algorithm in which closely related sequences were merged to remove PCR and sequencing errors. Alignment of CDR3 sequences to IMGT reference sequences was used to assign V, D and J gene segments. Each retained sequence needed at least a six-nucleotide match to both a V gene segment and a J gene segment. A rearrangement counted as productive if the CDR3 had no stop codons and remained in frame with V and J, and every other rearrangement counted as non-productive. Following IMGT convention, CDR3 was defined as the stretch from the second conserved V-encoded cysteine to the conserved J-encoded phenylalanine. The earlier analysis of about 590 of the donors excluded sequences that lacked an unambiguous match to a single V gene segment. In an earlier analysis of 587 of the donors, V segments were called functional above 56.7% productive rearrangements and were called segregating when the between-donor standard deviation exceeded 5%. A statistical classification framework was built for diagnosing cytomegalovirus status from the catalog of TCR beta chain sequences. V and J gene assignment, in a later analysis, came from comparing TCR nucleotide sequences with IMGT/GENE-DB human TR gene sequences. A later analysis assigned CDR3 sequences and most-parsimonious VDJ recombination scenarios with the TCRdist pipeline. In a later analysis, each TCR beta chain was defined by its CDR3 amino acid sequence together with its V-gene family, and reads lacking a unique V-gene family were excluded. A later analysis removed 592 highly shared, low-generation-probability nucleotide sequences to deal with suspected cross-contamination and a sequencing artifact. For each public chain, a later analysis derived a clonal expansion index from normalized ranks of inferred template counts within each repertoire. A later analysis computed generation probabilities with a VDJ recombination model fitted to out-of-frame rearrangements, and checked the results against IGoR. A later analysis scored TCR-TCR, TCR-HLA and TCR-CMV co-occurrence with hypergeometric tests, applying a repertoire-size bias correction to TCR pairs. In a later analysis, false discovery rates were estimated by permuting HLA or CMV assignments 20 times. A later analysis grouped co-occurring TCRs with DBSCAN, adding TCRdist sequence similarity when clustering within HLA-allele-positive subsets. Co-occurrence clustering excluded repertoires with fewer than 30,000 or more than 120,000 public chains, plus five with anomalous nucleotide sharing. Here the immuneACCESS table is served through TCRdb, limited to in-frame sequences with V and J called. Missing clones are a known gap in these copies; in checked studies unresolved V genes cover under half, and the rest lacks a known reason. That table is the source of V, J and clone size, and D and trimming were worked out from the DNA. In all, the sample holds about 160,000 clones, and roughly 80% of those were seen once. Around 10% of the sample goes to the ten largest clones.

CDR1 is given as SEHNR and CDR2 as FQNEAQ, both from the germline V gene (reference sequence). V and J lose 5 bases and 6 bases, and a span of 14 bases separates them. The CDR3 runs 13 residues from the cysteine to the phenylalanine. Kept here is only the CDR3 DNA, which spans 39 bases and is read in frame from base 1. The cohort comprised some 680 healthy bone marrow donors. All cohort members were sampled while nominally healthy, although unrecorded immune exposures were likely present. The donor tested CMV seropositive and was one of the 289 seropositive cohort members. A peripheral blood sample was collected from each donor, and TCR beta sequencing was performed on peripheral blood mononuclear cells. The Qiagen DNeasy Blood Extraction Kit was used to extract genomic DNA from the blood cell samples. The paper as a whole reports these results and caveats: The authors suggested that the approach could potentially be generalized to other disease states and immunological phenotypes. A further reported finding was that TCR beta sequences accurately predicted the HLA-A and HLA-B alleles for most subjects in the first cohort. A few of the identified cytomegalovirus-associated TCR beta chains were confirmed in vitro to be specific for cytomegalovirus antigens. In the study, around 150 TCR beta chains were listed as associated with cytomegalovirus. In a later genetic analysis, fewer N-insertions in productive TCRs were reported among donors in an Asian-associated ancestry cluster than the 666-donor mean. In a later analysis, the rate of TCR association differed among HLA loci, with DRB1 alleles having the most associated TCRs and HLA-C alleles having the fewest. In an earlier analysis of 587 of the donors, most TCR beta V segments appeared in productive rearrangements about 87% or about 30% of the time, broadly matching IMGT annotations. Linkage disequilibrium might explain the correlated functional status among segregating V segments, but an unknown experimental factor could not be excluded. Several of the top co-occurrence clusters appeared to be linked to parvovirus B19, influenza, CMV and Epstein-Barr virus, according to a later analysis. Across donors, most TCR sequences were observed very rarely, whereas some public TCRs were present in many individuals. A group of highly shared sequence variants was considered likely to be a technical artifact of the sequencing pipeline. Some IMGT-functional V segments, including TRBV6-2 and TRBV6-3, could not be told apart with the 87-base-pair reads, so those segments were excluded. The presence/absence analyses assumed that sequencing depth was roughly uniform across donors, and that assumption may not be true. V-gene and J-gene trimming of TCR beta chains was associated with a missense DCLRE1C variant in a later genetic analysis, and the association was replicated in an independent cohort. For the cohort, immune exposure information was limited to CMV serostatus. In this cohort, only TCR beta chains were sequenced, and detectable features were limited by the absence of alpha or paired-chain data. In a later analysis, HLA-associated TCR beta chains showed more clonal expansion and lower generation probabilities than non-associated chains that were equally common. Cytomegalovirus status was reported to be diagnosed by the classifier with high specificity and sensitivity in both the original and validation cohorts. Because counts were too low, fewer than 20 rarely observed V segments, including chromosome 9 orphons, were excluded from the earlier analysis of around 590 of the donors. Strong co-occurrence of HLA alleles, especially DR and DQ, made assigning TCR associations to individual alleles difficult. A later analysis associated 15,000 to 20,000 TCR beta sequences with specific HLA alleles at a false discovery rate of 0.05. Because HLA typing was unavailable for some donors at each locus, only the typed subset was used in association tests. Most CMV-associated TCR beta chains appeared to be HLA-restricted in a later analysis, and the HLA associations seemed to be driven largely by CMV exposure.

This clone came up a few times. The clone's antigen remains unknown. Base qualities are missing; no much larger clone stands one base away. The chain joins TRBV7-9 to TRBJ2-7; the D gene is perhaps TRBD1, from 6 matching bases. The sample comprised PBMCs. This receptor was identified in a middle-aged man in good health and CMV-seropositive. The CDR3 loop reads CASSPGDIFEQYF. The DNA sequence is given as TGTGCCAGCAGCCCCGGGGACATTTTCGAGCAGTACTTC.